This paragraph reports one T cell receptor beta chain. Antigen: not known. The data were obtained in a study of vaccination and CD4 T cells after COVID-19. Across the whole study: Either the Pfizer-BioNTech BNT162b2 or Moderna mRNA-1273 vaccine was given as two doses.

Time point meaning: late sampling 161 to 241 days after vaccination in three convalescent patients. Treatment described: roughly ten-day PBMC culture with coronavirus spike peptide pools or control peptides (ViraFEST assay). Study-wide results and limits: Convalescent patients were relatively few, and early post-infection timepoints were missing.

V gave up 3 bases and J gave up 5 bases; unmatched junction bases: 9. Per germline, CDR1 DFQATT and CDR2 SNEGSKA (reference sequence). This CDR3 region has 15 residues. Researchers used the Oncomine TCR Beta short-read assay to sequence DNA from cultured CD4+ T cells. Genomic DNA extraction was carried out from cultured CD4+ T cells. TCRdb called the PCR reads again in MiXCR, with one record for every CDR3 protein. The data show roughly 15,000 distinct CDR3 sequences, with 52% seen just once and about 18% held by the top ten. The chain has TRBV20-1 and TRBJ2-4; TRBD2 matches 8 bases. The sample consisted of CD4+ T cells from blood, cultured in vitro, taken about 7 months after SARS-CoV-2 vaccination. This clonotype originated in a human donor who had recovered from COVID-19. The CDR3: CSASSPRGAENIQYF. The CDR3 DNA follows: TGCAGTGCTAGTTCTCCGCGGGGGGCCGAAAACATTCAGTACTTC.